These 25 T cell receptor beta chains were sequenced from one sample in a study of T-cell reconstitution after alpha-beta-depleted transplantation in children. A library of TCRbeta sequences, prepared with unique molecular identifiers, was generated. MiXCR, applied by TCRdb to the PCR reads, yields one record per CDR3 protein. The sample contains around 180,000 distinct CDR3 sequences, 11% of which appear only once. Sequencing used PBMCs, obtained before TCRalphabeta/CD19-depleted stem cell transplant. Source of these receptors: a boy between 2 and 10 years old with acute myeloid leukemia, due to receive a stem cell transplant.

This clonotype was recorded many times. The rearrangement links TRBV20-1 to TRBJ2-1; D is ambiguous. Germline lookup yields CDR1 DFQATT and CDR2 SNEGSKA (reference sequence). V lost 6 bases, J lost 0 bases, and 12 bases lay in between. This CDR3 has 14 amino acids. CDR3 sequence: CSAIDASSYNEQFF. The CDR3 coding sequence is TGCAGTGCCATAGATGCGAGCTCCTACAATGAGCAGTTCTTC.

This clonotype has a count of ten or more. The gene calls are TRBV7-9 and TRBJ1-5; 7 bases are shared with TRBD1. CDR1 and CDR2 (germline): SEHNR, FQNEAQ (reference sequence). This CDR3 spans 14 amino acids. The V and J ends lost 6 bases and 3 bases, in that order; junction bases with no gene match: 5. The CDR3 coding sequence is TGTGCCAGCAGTCAGACAGGGCACAATCAGCCCCAGCATTTT. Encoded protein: CASSQTGHNQPQHF.

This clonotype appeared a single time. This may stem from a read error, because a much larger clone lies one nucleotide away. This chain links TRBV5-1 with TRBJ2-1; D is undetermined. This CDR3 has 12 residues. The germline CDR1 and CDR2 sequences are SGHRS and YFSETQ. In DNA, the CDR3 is TGCTCCAGCAGCCACGGACGCGTTGAGCAGTTCTTC. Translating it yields CSSSHGRVEQFF.

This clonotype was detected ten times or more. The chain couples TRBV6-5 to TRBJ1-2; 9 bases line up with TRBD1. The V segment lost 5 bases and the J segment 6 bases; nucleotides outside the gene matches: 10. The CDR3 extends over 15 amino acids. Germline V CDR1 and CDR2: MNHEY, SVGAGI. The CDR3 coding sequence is TGTGCCAGCAGTCCCGGGACAGGGTTTGGGGATGGCTACACCTTC. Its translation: CASSPGTGFGDGYTF.

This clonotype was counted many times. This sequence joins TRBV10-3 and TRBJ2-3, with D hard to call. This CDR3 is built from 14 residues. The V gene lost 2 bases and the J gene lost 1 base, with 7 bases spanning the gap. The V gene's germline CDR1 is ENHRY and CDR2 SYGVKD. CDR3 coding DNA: TGTGCCATCAGTGAGACATCCCGCACAGATACGCAGTATTTT. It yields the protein CAISETSRTDTQYF.

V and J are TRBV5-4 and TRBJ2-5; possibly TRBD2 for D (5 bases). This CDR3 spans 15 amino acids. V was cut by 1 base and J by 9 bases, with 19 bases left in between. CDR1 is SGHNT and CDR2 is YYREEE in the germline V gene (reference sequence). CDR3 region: CASSLLQAETGAQYF. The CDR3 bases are TGTGCCAGCAGCTTGTTGCAAGCGGAGACTGGGGCCCAGTACTTC.

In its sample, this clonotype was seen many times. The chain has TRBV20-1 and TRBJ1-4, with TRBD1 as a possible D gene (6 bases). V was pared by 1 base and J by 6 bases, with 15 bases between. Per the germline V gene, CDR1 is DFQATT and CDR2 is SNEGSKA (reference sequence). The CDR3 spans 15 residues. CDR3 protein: CSARATQGWDEKLFF. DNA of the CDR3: TGCAGTGCTAGAGCCACACAGGGATGGGATGAAAAACTGTTTTTT.

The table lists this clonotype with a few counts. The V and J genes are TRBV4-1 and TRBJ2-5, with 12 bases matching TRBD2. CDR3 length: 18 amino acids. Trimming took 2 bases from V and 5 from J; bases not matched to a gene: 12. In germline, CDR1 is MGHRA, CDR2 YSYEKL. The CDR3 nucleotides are TGCGCCAGCAGCCAACAGTCCTCTAGCGGGAGGGCCATGGAGACCCAGTACTTC. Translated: CASSQQSSSGRAMETQYF.

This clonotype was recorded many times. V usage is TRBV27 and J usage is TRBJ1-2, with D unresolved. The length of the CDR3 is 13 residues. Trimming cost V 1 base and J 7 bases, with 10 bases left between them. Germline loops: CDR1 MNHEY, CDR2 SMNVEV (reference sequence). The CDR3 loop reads CASSLYGVGGYTF. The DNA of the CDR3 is TGTGCCAGCAGTTTATACGGGGTGGGTGGCTACACCTTC.

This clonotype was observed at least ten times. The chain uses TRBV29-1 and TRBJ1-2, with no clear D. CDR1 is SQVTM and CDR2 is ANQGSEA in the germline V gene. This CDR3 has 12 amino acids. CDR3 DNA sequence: TGCAGTCTCAAGAGGGCAGACGATGGCTACACCTTC. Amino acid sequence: CSLKRADDGYTF. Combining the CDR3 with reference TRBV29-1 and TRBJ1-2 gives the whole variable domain SAVISQKPSRDICQRGTSLTIQCQVDSQVTMMFWYRQQPGQSLTLIATANQGSEATYESGFVIDKFPISRPNLTFSTLTVSNMSPEDSSIYLCSLKRADDGYTFGSGTRLTVV.

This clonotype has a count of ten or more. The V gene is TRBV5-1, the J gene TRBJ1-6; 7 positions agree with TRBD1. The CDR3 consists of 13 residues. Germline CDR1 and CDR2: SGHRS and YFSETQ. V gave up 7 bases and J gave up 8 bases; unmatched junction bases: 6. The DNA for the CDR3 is TGCGCCAGCGCGACAGGGAATGATTCACCCCTCCACTTT. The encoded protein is CASATGNDSPLHF.

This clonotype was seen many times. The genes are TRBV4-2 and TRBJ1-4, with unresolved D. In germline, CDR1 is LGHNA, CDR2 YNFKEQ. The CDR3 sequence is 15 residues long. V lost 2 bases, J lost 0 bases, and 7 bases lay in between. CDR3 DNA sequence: TGTGCCAGCAGCCAACTATCGACAACTAATGAAAAACTGTTTTTT. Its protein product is CASSQLSTTNEKLFF.

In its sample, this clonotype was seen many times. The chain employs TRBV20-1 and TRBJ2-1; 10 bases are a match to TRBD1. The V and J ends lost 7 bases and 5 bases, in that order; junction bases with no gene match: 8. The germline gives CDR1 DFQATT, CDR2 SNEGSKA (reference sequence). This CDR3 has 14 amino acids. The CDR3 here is CSGRQGADHNEQFF. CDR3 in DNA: TGCAGTGGACGACAGGGGGCGGACCACAATGAGCAGTTCTTC.

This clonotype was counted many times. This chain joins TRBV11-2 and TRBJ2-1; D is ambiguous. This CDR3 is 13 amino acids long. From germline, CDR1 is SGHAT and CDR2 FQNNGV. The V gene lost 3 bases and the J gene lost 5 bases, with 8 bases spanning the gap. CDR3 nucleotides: TGTGCCAGCAGCTTGGCCGGAAACAATGAGCAGTTCTTC. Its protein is CASSLAGNNEQFF. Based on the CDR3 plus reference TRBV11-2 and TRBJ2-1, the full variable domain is EAGVAQSPRYKIIEKRQSVAFWCNPISGHATLYWYQQILGQGPKLLIQFQNNGVVDDSQLPKDRFSAERLKGVDSTLKIQPAKLEDSAVYLCASSLAGNNEQFFGPGTRLTVL.

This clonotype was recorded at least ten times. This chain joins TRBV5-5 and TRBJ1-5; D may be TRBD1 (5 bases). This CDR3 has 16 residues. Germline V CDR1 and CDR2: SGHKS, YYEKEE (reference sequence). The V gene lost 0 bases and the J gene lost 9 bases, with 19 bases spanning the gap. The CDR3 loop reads CASSLESPREFVPQHF. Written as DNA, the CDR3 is TGTGCCAGCAGCTTGGAATCCCCCAGGGAATTTGTGCCCCAGCATTTT.

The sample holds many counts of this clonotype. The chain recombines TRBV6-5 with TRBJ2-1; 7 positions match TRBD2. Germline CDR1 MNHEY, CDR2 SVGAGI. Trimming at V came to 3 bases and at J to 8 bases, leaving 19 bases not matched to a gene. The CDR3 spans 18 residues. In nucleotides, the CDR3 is TGTGCCAGCAGTTATTCCTTCGTTGAGCGGGACCGTGGCTATGAGCAGTTCTTC. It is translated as CASSYSFVERDRGYEQFF.

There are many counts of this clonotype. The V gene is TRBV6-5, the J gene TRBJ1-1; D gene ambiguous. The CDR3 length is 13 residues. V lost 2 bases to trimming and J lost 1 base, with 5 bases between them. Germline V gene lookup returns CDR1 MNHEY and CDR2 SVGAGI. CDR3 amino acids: CASSYGGNTEAFF. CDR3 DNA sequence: TGTGCCAGCAGTTACGGCGGGAACACTGAAGCTTTCTTT.

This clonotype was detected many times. CDR3 loop: CSAQRASSTDTQYF. DNA for the CDR3: TGCAGTGCCCAACGGGCCTCTAGCACAGATACGCAGTATTTT. The rearrangement joins TRBV20-1 to TRBJ2-3, with no clear D. Germline CDR1 DFQATT, CDR2 SNEGSKA (reference sequence). The CDR3 sequence is 14 residues long. V lost 6 bases and J 0 bases, leaving 13 bases between the germline ends.

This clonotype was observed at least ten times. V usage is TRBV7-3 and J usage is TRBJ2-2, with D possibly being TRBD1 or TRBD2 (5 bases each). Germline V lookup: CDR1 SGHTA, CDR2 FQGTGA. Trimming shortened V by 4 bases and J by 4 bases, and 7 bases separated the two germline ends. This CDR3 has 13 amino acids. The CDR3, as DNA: TGTGCCAGCAGCTATGGGGGCACCGGGGAGCTGTTTTTT. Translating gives CASSYGGTGELFF.

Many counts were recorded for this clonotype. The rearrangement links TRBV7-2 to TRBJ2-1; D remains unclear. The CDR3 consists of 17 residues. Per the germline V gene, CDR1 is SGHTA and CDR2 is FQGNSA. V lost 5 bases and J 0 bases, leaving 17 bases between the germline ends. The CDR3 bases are TGTGCCAGCAGCCCAGTCTCAGAGTGGAGCTCCTACAATGAGCAGTTCTTC. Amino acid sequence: CASSPVSEWSSYNEQFF. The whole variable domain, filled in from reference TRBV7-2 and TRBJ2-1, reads GAGVSQSPSNKVTEKGKDVELRCDPISGHTALYWYRQSLGQGLEFLIYFQGNSAPDKSGLPSDRFSAERTGGSVSTLTIQRTQQEDSAVYLCASSPVSEWSSYNEQFFGPGTRLTVL.

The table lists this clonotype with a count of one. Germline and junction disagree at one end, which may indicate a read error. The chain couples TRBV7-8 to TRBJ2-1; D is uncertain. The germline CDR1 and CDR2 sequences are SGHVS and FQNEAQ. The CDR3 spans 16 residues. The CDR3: CANSTRVVGLYNKQFF. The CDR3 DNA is TGTGCCAACAGCACCCGGGTAGTGGGCTTATACAATAAGCAGTTCTTC.

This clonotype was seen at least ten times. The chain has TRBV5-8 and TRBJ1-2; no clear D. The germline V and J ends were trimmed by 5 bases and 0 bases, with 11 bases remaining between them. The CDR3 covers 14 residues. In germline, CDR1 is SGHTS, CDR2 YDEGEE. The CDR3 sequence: CASRSPGANYGYTF. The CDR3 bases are TGTGCCAGCAGATCGCCCGGAGCTAACTATGGCTACACCTTC.

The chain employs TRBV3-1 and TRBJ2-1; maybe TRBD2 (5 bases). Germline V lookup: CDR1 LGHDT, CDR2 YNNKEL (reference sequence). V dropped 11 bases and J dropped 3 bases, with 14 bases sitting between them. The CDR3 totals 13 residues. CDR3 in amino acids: CAFCLGDYNEQFF. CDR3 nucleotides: TGTGCCTTCTGTTTGGGAGACTACAATGAGCAGTTCTTC.

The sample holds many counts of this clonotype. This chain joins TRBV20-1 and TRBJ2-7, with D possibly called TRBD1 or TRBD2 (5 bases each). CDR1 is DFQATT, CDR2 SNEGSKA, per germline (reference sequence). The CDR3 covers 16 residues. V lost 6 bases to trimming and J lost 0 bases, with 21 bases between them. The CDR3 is CSAEDSGTDSSYEQYF. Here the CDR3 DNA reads TGCAGTGCCGAGGATTCGGGGACGGATAGCTCCTACGAGCAGTACTTC.

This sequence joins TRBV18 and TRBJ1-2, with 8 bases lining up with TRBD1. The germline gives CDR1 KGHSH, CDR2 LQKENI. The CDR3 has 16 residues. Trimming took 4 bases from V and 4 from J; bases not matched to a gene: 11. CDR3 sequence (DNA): TGTGCCAGCTCACGGACGACAGGGGCGACCAGCTATGGCTACACCTTC. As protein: CASSRTTGATSYGYTF.